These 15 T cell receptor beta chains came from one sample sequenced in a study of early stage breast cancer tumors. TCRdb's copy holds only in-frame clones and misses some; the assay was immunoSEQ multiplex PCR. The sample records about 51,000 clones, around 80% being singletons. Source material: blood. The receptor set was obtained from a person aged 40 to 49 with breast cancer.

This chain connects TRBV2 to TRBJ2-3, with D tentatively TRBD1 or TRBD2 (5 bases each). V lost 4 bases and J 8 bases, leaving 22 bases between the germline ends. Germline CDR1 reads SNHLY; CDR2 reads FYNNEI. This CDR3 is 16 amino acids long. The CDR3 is CASSGPTMFGQGTQYF. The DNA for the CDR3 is TGTGCCAGCAGTGGACCGACTATGTTCGGTCAGGGTACGCAGTATTTT.

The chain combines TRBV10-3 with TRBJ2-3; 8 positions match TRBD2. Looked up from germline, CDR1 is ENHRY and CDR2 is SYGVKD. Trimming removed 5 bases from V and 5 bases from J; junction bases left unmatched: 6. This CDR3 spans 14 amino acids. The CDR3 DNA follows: TGTGCCATCAGTTCCAGCGGGAGATTAGATACGCAGTATTTT. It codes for CAISSSGRLDTQYF.

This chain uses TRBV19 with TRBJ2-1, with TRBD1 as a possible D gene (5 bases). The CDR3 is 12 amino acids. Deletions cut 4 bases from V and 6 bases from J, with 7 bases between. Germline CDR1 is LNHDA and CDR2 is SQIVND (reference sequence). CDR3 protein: CASSTQGNEQFF. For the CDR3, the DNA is TGTGCCAGTAGTACCCAGGGCAATGAGCAGTTCTTC.

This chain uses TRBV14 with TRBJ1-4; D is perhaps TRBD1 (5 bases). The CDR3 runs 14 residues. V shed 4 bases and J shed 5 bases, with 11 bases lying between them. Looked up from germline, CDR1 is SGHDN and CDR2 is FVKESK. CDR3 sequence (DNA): TGTGCCAGCAGCCCCCGCCCAGGGAATGAAAAACTGTTTTTT. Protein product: CASSPRPGNEKLFF.

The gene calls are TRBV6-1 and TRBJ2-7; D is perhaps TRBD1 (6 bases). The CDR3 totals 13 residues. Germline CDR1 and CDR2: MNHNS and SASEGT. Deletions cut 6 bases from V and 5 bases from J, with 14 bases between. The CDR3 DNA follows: TGTGCCAGCAGGCGTCGACAGGCTAACGAGCAGTACTTC. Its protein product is CASRRRQANEQYF.

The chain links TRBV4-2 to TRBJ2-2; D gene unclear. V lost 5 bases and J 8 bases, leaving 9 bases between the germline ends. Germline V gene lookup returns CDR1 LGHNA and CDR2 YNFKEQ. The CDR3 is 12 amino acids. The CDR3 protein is CASSSTLGELFF. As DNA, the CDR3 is TGTGCCAGCAGCTCGACCTTGGGGGAGCTGTTTTTT.

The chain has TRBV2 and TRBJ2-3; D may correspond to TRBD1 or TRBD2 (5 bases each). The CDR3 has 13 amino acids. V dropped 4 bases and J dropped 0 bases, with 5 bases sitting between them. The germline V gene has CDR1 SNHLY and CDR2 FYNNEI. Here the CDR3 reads CASSGDSTDTQYF. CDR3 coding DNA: TGTGCCAGCAGTGGGGACAGCACAGATACGCAGTATTTT.

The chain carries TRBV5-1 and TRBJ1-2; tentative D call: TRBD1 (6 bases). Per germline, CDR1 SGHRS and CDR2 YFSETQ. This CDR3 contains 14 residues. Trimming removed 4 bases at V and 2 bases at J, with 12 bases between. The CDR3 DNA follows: TGCGCCAGCAGCGAAGGGGGACTGAACTATGGCTACACCTTC. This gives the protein CASSEGGLNYGYTF.

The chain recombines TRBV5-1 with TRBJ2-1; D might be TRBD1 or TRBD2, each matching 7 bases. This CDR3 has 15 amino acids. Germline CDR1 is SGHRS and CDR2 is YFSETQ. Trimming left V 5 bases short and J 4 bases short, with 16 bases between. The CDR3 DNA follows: TGCGCCAGCAGAAGACAGGGAGGGGGGTACAATGAGCAGTTCTTC. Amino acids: CASRRQGGGYNEQFF. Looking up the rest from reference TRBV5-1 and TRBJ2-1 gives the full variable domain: KAGVTQTPRYLIKTRGQQVTLSCSPISGHRSVSWYQQTPGQGLQFLFEYFSETQRNKGNFPGRFSGRQFSNSRSEMNVSTLELGDSALYLCASRRQGGGYNEQFFGPGTRLTVL.

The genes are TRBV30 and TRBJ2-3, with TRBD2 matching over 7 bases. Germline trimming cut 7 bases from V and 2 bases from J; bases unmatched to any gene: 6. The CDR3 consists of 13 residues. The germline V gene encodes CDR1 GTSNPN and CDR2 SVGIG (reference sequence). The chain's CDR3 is CALDGRFTDTQYF. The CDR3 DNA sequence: TGTGCCTTGGACGGGAGGTTCACAGATACGCAGTATTTT.

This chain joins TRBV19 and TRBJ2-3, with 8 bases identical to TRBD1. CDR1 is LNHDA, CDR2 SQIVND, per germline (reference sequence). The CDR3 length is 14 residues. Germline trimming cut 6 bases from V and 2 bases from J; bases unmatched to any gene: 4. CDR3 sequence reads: CASRQDRVTDTQYF. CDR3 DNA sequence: TGTGCCAGTAGACAGGACAGGGTCACAGATACGCAGTATTTT.

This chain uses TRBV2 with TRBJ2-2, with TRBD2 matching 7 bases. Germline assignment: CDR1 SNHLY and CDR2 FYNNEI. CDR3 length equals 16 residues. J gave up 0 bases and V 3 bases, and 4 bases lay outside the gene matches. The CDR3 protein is CASSDWLAANTGELFF. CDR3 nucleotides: TGTGCCAGCAGTGATTGGCTAGCGGCGAACACCGGGGAGCTGTTTTTT. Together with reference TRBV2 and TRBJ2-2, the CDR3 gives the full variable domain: EPEVTQTPSHQVTQMGQEVILRCVPISNHLYFYWYRQILGQKVEFLVSFYNNEISEKSEIFDDQFSVERPDGSNFTLKIRSTKLEDSAMYFCASSDWLAANTGELFFGEGSRLTVL.

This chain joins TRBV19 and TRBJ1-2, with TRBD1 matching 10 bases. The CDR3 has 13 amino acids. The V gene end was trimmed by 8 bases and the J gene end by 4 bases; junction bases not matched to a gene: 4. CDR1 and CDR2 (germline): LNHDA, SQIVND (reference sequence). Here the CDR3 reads CASGDRGSYGYTF. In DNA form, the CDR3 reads TGTGCCAGTGGGGACAGGGGATCCTATGGCTACACCTTC.

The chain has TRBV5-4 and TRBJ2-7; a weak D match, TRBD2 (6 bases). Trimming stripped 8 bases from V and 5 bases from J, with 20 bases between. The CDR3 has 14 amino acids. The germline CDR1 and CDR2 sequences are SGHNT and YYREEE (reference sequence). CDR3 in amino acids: CASSADGSFDEQYF. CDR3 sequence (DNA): TGTGCCAGTTCGGCCGACGGGAGCTTTGACGAGCAGTACTTC.

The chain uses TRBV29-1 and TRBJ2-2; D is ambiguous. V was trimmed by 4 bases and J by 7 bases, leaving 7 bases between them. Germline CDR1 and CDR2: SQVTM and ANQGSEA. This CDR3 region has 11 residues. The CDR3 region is CSVGSSGELFF. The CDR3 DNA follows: TGCAGCGTTGGGTCTAGCGGGGAGCTGTTTTTT.